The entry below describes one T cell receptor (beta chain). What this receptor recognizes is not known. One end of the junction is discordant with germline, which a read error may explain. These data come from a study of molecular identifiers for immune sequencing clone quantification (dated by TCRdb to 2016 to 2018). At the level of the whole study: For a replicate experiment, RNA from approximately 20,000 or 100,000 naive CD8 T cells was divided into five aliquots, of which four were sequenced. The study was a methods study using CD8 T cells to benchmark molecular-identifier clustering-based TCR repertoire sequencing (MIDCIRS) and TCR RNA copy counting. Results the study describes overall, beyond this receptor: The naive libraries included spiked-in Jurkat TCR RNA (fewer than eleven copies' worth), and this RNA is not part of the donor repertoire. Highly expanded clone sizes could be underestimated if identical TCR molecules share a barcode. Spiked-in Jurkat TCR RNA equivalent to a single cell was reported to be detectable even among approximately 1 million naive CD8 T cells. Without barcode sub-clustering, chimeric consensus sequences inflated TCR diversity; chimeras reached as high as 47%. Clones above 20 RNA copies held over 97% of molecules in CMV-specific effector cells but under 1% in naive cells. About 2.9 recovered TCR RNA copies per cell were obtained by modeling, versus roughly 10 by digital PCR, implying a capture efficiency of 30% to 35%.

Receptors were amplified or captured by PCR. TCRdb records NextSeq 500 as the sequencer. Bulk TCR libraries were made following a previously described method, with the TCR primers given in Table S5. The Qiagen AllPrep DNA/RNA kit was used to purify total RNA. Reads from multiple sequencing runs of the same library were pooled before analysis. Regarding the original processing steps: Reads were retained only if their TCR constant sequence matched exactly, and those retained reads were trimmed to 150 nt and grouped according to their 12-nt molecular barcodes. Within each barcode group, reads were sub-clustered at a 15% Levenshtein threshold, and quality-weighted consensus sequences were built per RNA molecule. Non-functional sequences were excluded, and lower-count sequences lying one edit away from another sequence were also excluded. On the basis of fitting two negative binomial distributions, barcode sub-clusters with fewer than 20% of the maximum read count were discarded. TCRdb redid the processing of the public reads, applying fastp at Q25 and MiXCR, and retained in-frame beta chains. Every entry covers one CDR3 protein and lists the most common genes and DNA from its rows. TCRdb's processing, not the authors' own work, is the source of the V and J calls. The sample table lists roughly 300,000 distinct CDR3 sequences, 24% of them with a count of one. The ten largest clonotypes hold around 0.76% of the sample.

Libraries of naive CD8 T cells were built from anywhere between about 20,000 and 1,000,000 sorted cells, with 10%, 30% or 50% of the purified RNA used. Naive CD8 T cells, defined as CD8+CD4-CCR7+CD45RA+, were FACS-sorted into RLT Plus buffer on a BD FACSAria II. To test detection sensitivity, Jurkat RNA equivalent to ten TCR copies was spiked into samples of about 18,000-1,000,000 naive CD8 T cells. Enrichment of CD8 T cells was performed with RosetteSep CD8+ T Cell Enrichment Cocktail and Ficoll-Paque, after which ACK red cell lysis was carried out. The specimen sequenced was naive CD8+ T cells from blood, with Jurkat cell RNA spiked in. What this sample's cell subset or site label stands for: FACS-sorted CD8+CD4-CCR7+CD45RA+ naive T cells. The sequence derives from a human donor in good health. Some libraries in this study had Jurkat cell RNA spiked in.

In nucleotides, the sequence is TGTGCCAGCAGTTACTCCATGGGTCAGCTGAAACCCTATGGCTACCCCTTC. This sequence encodes CASSYSMGQLKPYGYPF. The receptor chain draws on TRBV6-2 or TRBV6-3 and TRBJ1-2, with an unclear D gene assignment. The CDR3 has 17 amino acids, counting the end cysteine and phenylalanine. Only the CDR3 portion is preserved as DNA: 51 bases, with reading frame beginning at the first base. In the germline V gene, CDR1 corresponds to MNHEY and CDR2 to SVGEGT.